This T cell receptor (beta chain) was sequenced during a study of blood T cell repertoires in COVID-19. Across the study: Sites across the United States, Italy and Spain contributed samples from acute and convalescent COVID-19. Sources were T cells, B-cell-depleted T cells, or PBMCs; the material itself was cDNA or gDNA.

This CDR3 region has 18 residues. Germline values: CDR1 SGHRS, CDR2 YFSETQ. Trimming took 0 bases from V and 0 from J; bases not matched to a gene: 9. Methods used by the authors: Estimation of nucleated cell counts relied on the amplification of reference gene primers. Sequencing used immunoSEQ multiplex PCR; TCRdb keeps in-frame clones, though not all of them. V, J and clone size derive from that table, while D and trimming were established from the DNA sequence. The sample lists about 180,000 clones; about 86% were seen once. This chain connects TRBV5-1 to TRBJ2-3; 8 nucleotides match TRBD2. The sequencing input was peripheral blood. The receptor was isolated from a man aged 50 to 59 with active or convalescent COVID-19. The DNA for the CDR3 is TGCGCCAGCAGCTTGGCCGGTAGCGGGATAACTAGCACAGATACGCAGTATTTT. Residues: CASSLAGSGITSTDTQYF.